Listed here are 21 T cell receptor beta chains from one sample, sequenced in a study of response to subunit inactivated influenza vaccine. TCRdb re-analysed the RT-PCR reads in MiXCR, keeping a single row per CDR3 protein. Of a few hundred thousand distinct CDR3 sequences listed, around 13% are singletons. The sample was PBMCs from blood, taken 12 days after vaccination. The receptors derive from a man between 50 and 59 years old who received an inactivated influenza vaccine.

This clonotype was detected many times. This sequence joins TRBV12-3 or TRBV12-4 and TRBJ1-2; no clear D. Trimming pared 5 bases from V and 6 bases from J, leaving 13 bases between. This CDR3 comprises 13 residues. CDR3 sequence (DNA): TGTGCCAGCAGTATCGGCCTTGGGAATGGCTACACCTTC. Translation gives CASSIGLGNGYTF.

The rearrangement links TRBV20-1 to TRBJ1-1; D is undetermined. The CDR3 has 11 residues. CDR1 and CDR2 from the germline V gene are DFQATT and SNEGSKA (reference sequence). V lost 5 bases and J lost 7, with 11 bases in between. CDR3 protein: CSAYTLGEAFF. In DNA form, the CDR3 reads TGCAGTGCTTATACACTCGGTGAAGCTTTCTTT.

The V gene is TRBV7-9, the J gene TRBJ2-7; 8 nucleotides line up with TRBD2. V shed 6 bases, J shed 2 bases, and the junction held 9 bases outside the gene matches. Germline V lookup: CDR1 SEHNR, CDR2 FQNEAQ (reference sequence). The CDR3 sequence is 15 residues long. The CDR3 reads CASSYSGSFTYEQYF. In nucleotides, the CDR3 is TGTGCCAGCAGTTACAGCGGGAGCTTTACCTACGAGCAGTACTTC.

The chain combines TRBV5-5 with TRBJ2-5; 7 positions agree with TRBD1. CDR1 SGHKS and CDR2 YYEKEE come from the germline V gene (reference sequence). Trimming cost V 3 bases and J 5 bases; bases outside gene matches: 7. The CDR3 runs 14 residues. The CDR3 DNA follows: TGTGCCAGCAGCTCGGGACAGCGACGGGAGACCCAGTACTTC. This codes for CASSSGQRRETQYF.

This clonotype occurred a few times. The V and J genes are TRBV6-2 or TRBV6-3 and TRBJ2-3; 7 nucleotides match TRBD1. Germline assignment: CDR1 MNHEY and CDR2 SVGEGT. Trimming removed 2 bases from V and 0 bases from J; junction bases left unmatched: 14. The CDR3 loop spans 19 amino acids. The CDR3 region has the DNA TGTGCCAGCAGTTACACCGGGAACAGGGGACCCCTCAGCACAGATACGCAGTATTTT. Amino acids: CASSYTGNRGPLSTDTQYF.

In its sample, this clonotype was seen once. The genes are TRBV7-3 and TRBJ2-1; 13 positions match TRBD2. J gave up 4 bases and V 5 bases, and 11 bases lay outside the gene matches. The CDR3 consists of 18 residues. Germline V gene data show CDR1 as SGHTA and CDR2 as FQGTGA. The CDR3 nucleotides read TGTGCCAGCAGCCAAGGGCCCCCGGGACTAGCGGGATACAATGAGCAGTTCTTC. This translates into CASSQGPPGLAGYNEQFF.

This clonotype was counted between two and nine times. CDR3 nucleotides: TGCAGTGCCCACGGGCAAGGTTCTTCTGGCTACACCTTC. It is translated as CSAHGQGSSGYTF. The J gene is TRBJ1-2, the V gene TRBV20-1; D unclear. CDR3 length equals 13 residues. The ends were cut back, 6 bases at V and 7 bases at J, with 18 bases in the middle. CDR1 is DFQATT and CDR2 is SNEGSKA in the germline V gene (reference sequence).

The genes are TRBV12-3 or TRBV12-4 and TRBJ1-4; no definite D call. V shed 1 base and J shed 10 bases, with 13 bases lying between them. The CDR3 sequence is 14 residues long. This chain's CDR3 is CASSLETTKGKLFF. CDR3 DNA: TGTGCCAGCAGTTTAGAGACCACCAAAGGAAAACTGTTTTTT.

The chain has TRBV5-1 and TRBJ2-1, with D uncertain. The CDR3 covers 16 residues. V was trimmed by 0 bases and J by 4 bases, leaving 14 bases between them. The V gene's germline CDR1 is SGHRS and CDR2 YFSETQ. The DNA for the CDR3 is TGCGCCAGCAGCTTGGCCACCGTCGCCGTGTACAATGAGCAGTTCTTC. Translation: CASSLATVAVYNEQFF.

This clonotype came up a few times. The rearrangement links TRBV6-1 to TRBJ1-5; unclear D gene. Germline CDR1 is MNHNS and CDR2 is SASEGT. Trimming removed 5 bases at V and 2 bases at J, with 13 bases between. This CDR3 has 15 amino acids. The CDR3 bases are TGTGCCAGCAGTCCCGGAGAGGGAGGCAATCAGCCCCAGCATTTT. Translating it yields CASSPGEGGNQPQHF.

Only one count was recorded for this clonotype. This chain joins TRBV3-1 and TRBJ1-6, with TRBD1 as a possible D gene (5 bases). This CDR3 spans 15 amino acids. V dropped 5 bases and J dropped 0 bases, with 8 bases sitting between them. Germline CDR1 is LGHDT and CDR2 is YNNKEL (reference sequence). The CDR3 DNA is TGTGCCAGCAGCGTTGGGGGCTCCTATAATTCACCCCTCCACTTT. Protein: CASSVGGSYNSPLHF.

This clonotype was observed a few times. CDR3 protein: CASSQEVTGYYNEQFF. CDR3 nucleotides: TGCGCCAGCAGCCAAGAGGTGACAGGGTACTACAATGAGCAGTTCTTC. The rearrangement links TRBV4-1 to TRBJ2-1; TRBD1 aligns across 7 bases. CDR1 and CDR2 from the germline V gene are MGHRA and YSYEKL. The V gene end was trimmed by 0 bases and the J gene end by 3 bases; junction bases not matched to a gene: 5. There are 16 residues in the CDR3.

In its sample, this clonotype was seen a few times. CDR3 DNA sequence: TGCGCCAGCAGCTCCCCCGGGACTAGCGGGAGCTCCTACAATGAGCAGTTCTTC. Translated, it gives CASSSPGTSGSSYNEQFF. The rearrangement uses TRBV5-1 and TRBJ2-1; 14 bases are a match to TRBD2. Losses at the gene ends were 3 bases for V and 0 bases for J; bases not matched to a gene: 5. The length of the CDR3 is 18 residues. CDR1 and CDR2 (germline): SGHRS, YFSETQ.

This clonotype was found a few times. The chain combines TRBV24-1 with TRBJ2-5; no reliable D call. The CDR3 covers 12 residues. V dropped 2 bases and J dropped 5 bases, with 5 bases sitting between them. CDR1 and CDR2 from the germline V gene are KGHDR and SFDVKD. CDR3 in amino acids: CATSDSRETQYF. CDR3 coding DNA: TGTGCCACCAGTGATTCTAGGGAGACCCAGTACTTC.

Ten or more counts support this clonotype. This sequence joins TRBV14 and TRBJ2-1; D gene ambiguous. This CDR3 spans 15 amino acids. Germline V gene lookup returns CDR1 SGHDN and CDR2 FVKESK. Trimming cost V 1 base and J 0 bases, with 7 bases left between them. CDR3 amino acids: CASSQGLFSYNEQFF. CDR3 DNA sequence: TGTGCCAGCAGCCAAGGCCTTTTCTCCTACAATGAGCAGTTCTTC.

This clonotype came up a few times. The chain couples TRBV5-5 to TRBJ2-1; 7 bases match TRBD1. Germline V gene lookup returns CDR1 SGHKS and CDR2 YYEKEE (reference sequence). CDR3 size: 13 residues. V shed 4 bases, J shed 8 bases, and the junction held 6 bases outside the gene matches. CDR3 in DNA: TGTGCCAGCAGCAGGACAGGAAGTCATGAGCAGTTCTTC. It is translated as CASSRTGSHEQFF.

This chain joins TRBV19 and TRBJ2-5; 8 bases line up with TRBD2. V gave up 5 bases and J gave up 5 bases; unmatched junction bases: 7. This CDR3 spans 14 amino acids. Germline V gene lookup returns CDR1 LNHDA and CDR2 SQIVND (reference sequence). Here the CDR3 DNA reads TGTGCCAGTAGTTCAACTAGCGGATGGGAGACCCAGTACTTC. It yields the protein CASSSTSGWETQYF.

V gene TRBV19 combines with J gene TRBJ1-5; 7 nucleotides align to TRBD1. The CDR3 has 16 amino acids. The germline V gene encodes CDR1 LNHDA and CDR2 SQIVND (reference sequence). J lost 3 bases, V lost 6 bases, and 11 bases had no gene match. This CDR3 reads CASRSGGGGFNQPQHF. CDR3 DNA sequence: TGTGCCAGTAGGAGCGGCGGAGGGGGCTTCAATCAGCCCCAGCATTTT.

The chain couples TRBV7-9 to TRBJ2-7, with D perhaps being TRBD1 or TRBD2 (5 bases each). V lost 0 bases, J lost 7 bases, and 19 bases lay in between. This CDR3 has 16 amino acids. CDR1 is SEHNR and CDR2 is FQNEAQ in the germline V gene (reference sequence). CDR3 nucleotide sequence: TGTGCCAGCAGCTTAGCGGGTACGGGACGGGTTTTTGAGCAGTACTTC. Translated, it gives CASSLAGTGRVFEQYF.

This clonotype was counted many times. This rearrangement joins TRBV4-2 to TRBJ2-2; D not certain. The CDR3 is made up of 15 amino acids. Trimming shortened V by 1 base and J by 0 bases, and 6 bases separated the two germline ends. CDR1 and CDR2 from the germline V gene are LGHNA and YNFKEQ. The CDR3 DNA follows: TGTGCCAGCAGCCAAGGACCGGCGAACACCGGGGAGCTGTTTTTT. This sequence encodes CASSQGPANTGELFF.

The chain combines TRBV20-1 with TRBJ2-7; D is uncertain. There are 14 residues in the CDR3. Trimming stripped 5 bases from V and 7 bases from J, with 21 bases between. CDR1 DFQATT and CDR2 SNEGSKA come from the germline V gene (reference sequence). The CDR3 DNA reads TGCAGTGCTTTTAAAGGCCTGGTCTCCCGGGAGCAGTACTTC. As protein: CSAFKGLVSREQYF.